This T cell receptor beta chain was obtained from a study of blood T cell repertoires in COVID-19. About the research overall: The samples span acute and convalescent COVID-19 from the United States, Italy and Spain. T cells, B-cell-depleted T cells, or PBMCs provided the cDNA or gDNA that served as material.

Authors' analysis steps: Estimates of nucleated cell counts were drawn from the amplification of reference gene primers. Sequencing was performed with immunoSEQ multiplex PCR; in TCRdb, only in-frame clones are kept and a portion is missing. That table supplies the V and J calls and clone size; D and trimming were determined from the DNA. Among about 230,000 clones listed, around 83% were seen once. Trimming cost V 4 bases and J 1 base, with 7 bases left between them. The CDR3 is 13 residues long. CDR1 and CDR2 from the germline V gene are MNHEY and SVGEGT. As concerns this clone: The same CDR3 can be traced to other DNA sequences in this sample.

The chain links TRBV6-2 or TRBV6-3 to TRBJ1-1, with D possibly TRBD1 on 5 matching bases. Sequencing used peripheral blood. The TCR originated in a woman between 35 and 50 years old who had recovered from COVID-19. The CDR3 sequence: CASSWGGNTEAFF. The DNA for the CDR3 is TGTGCCAGCAGTTGGGGCGGGAACACTGAAGCTTTCTTT.